This TCR beta chain was obtained from a study of radiation and T cells in renal cell carcinoma. Time point reported: baseline pretreatment blood. As for treatment: 15 Gy SBRT to primary tumor, nephrectomy 4 weeks later. TCRdb's copy holds only in-frame clones and misses some; the assay was immunoSEQ multiplex PCR. This table holds some 110,000 clones, around 84% found once. Trimming took 7 bases from V and 7 from J, leaving 11 bases between them. Germline CDR1 is MNHEY and CDR2 is SVGAGI. The CDR3 spans 12 residues. Specimen: blood, collected from a patient whose treatment included radiotherapy and nephrectomy. This receptor was obtained from a woman aged 55-70 years with renal cell carcinoma. The chain has TRBV6-5 and TRBJ2-1, with D possibly being TRBD1 or TRBD2 (5 bases each). CDR3 protein: CASTYGANEQFF. CDR3 DNA: TGTGCCAGCACCTACGGGGCGAATGAGCAGTTCTTC.